Reported below is one T cell receptor beta chain. The antigen this receptor binds is unknown. No per-base quality is available; no much larger clone lies one base away. The entry originates in a study of T cell responses to AZD1222 COVID-19 vaccine (dated by TCRdb to about 2021). Regarding the complete study: A total of over 230 trial participants underwent TCR sequencing, of whom about 210 had received two doses of AZD1222 and about 25 had received two doses of the MenACWY control vaccine. Trial participants were enrolled by age into subgroups of 18-55, 56-69 and 70-plus years, and around 150, 29 and 61 TCR-sequenced participants, respectively, were included in these subgroups. Study-wide findings and limitations: Reportedly, almost half of the unique spike-specific TCRs recognized epitopes lying outside the regions that are mutated in the B.1.351 and B.1.1.7 variants. In the small 56-69-year group, the increase in depth fell short of significance, most likely because of low power. Most participants were white British and females outnumbered males, and the authors suggested that clonal diversity may have been underestimated. A significant rise in spike-specific TCR breadth and depth was observed after two AZD1222 doses relative to day 0 and relative to MenACWY recipients. Only 5 to 7 AZD1222 recipients were SARS-CoV-2 seropositive at baseline, limiting conclusions about previously exposed vaccinees. The vaccine-associated CD4 TCRs covered the entire spike protein, and the dominant responses fell in regions 160-218 and 743-854. No day 14 peak-response samples were available, so repertoires were characterized only after the peak T cell response.

The CDR3 regions of human TCRbeta chains were analyzed by immunosequencing. The study's own analysis went as follows. TCRs in the repertoires were matched against a reference library of SARS-CoV-2-specific TCRs that had been generated with the MIRA antigen-specificity platform. Breadth was defined as the fraction of unique TCRs that were SARS-CoV-2-associated, and depth was defined as the fraction of total T cells that were SARS-CoV-2-associated. Using the MIRA data, each spike-specific TCR was assigned both to the spike region to which the TCR was reactive and to a CD4 or CD8 class. Log10-transformed breadth and depth values were compared by one-way ANOVA with Sidak's multiple comparisons tests. TCRdb obtained this table from immuneACCESS and retained in-frame rearrangements with V and J assigned. These tables miss some clones; where compared with another copy, unresolved V genes account for less than half of the shortfall, and the remainder is unexplained. The DNA gave D and trimming, while V, J and clone size come from that table. The sample records about 110,000 clones, approximately 89% of which are singletons. Jointly, the top ten make up 3.1% of the sample.

The sample's time point label, in plain terms: baseline before first vaccination. The treatment or condition label on this specimen signifies: meningococcal conjugate vaccine given as trial control. Samples from vaccinated people were obtained from the UK trials COV001 and COV002, which included a single-blind randomized controlled phase 2/3 trial of AZD1222 (ChAdOx1 nCoV-19) in healthy adults. For TCRbeta chain sequencing, PBMC samples from trial participants were taken at day 0 and at day 28 after the second dose. V lost 8 bases and J lost 6 bases, and the count of bases not matched to a germline gene is 6. Taken from cysteine to phenylalanine, the CDR3 has 12 residues. The DNA shown is the 36-base CDR3, in frame from base 1. Reading the germline V gene gives CDR1 MDHEN and CDR2 SYDVKM.

The chain employs TRBV28 and TRBJ2-7, with 8 bases in between that match TRBD1. The clonotype comes from an adult in good health. Sample: peripheral blood, taken on day 0 of MenACWY control vaccination. DNA sequence: TGTGCCAGCGGCGGACAGGGTCGCGAGCAGTACTTC. It translates to CASGGQGREQYF. Supplemented by the reference TRBV28 and TRBJ2-7 proteins around the CDR3, the complete variable domain is DVKVTQSSRYLVKRTGEKVFLECVQDMDHENMFWYRQDPGLGLRLIYFSYDVKMKEKGDIPEGYSVSREKKERFSLILESASTNQTSMYLCASGGQGREQYFGPGTRLTVT.